What follows describes a single T cell receptor (beta chain). The protocol was immunoSEQ multiplex PCR, while the TCRdb copy is restricted to in-frame clones and leaves out a portion. The sample yields some 49,000 clones, roughly nine tenths seen once. The data were obtained in a study of T cell changes during pregnancy in multiple sclerosis. CDR1 is SNHLY and CDR2 is FYNNEI in the germline V gene. CDR3 length: 12 residues. V lost 5 bases to trimming and J lost 7 bases, with 12 bases between them. Sample: CD4+ T cells from peripheral blood mononuclear cells, taken in the second trimester of pregnancy. The V gene is TRBV2, the J gene TRBJ2-7, with D unclear. The clonotype originates from a female donor in good health, enrolled as a control in a pregnancy study. In DNA form, the CDR3 reads TGTGCCAGCAGTTTCAGCGCTGTGGAGCAGTACTTC. This gives the protein CASSFSAVEQYF. The whole variable domain, remainder taken from reference TRBV2 and TRBJ2-7, is EPEVTQTPSHQVTQMGQEVILRCVPISNHLYFYWYRQILGQKVEFLVSFYNNEISEKSEIFDDQFSVERPDGSNFTLKIRSTKLEDSAMYFCASSFSAVEQYFGPGTRLTVT.